The rows below give T cell receptor beta chains drawn from one sample of a study of PD-1 blockade in classical Hodgkin lymphoma. Profiling relied on immunoSEQ multiplex PCR, and the TCRdb table lists in-frame clones only, not all of them. The table has over 85,000 clones, 90% seen once; the top ten hold 2.9%. Source: peripheral blood mononuclear cells (PBMCs), taken before the fourth cycle of nivolumab. The receptor set was obtained from a human donor with classical Hodgkin lymphoma. CDR3s include the opening cysteine and the closing phenylalanine or tryptophan. D genes are given only for firm matches. Clone size, where shown, is once, few, many, or a class for clones that have expanded.

V: TRBV5-6; D: -; size: -; J: TRBJ2-1; CDR3: CASSFGQPEQFF; DNA: TGTGCCAGCAGCTTTGGGCAGCCTGAGCAGTTCTTC
V: TRBV19; D: -; size: -; J: TRBJ1-1; CDR3: CASKTGPNTEAFF; DNA: TGTGCCAGTAAGACAGGTCCGAACACTGAAGCTTTCTTT
V: TRBV7-9; D: -; size: -; J: TRBJ2-5; CDR3: CASSPLGAGQETQYF; DNA: TGTGCCAGCAGTCCGCTCGGGGCGGGCCAAGAGACCCAGTACTTC
V: TRBV19; D: -; size: once; J: TRBJ2-5; CDR3: CASSPPTGRLETQYF; DNA: TGTGCCAGTAGTCCCCCGACAGGGAGGTTGGAGACCCAGTACTTC
V: TRBV21-1; D: -; size: -; J: TRBJ2-7; CDR3: CASSKAQGRDEQYF; DNA: TGTGCCAGCAGCAAAGCCCAGGGGCGGGACGAGCAGTACTTC
V: TRBV7-6; D: TRBD2; size: -; J: TRBJ2-6; CDR3: CASSAYPLAGGSGANVLTF; DNA: TGTGCCAGCAGCGCGTACCCACTAGCGGGGGGCTCTGGGGCCAACGTCCTGACTTTC
V: TRBV19; D: -; size: -; J: TRBJ2-1; CDR3: CASSIGRSSYNEQFF; DNA: TGTGCCAGTAGCATCGGACGGAGCTCCTACAATGAGCAGTTCTTC
V: TRBV4-3; D: -; size: -; J: TRBJ2-5; CDR3: CASSPSPRANKQETQYF; DNA: TGCGCCAGCAGCCCGTCTCCGAGGGCCAACAAACAAGAGACCCAGTACTTC
V: TRBV18; D: -; size: -; J: TRBJ2-1; CDR3: CASSPWQGGADYNEQFF; DNA: TGTGCCAGCTCGCCTTGGCAGGGGGGGGCCGACTACAATGAGCAGTTCTTC
V: TRBV11-2; D: TRBD1; size: -; J: TRBJ2-7; CDR3: CASSLAPTGAEQYF; DNA: TGTGCCAGCAGCTTAGCCCCTACAGGGGCCGAGCAGTACTTC
V: TRBV5-4; D: TRBD1; size: -; J: TRBJ1-2; CDR3: CASSLQGSLLGYTF; DNA: TGTGCCAGCAGCTTACAGGGGTCCCTCTTGGGCTACACCTTC
V: TRBV7-2; D: -; size: -; J: TRBJ1-1; CDR3: CASSSYSLNTEAFF; DNA: TGTGCCAGCAGCTCATACAGCCTGAACACTGAAGCTTTCTTT
V: TRBV5-1; D: -; size: -; J: TRBJ1-5; CDR3: CASSLEGSNQPQHF; DNA: TGCGCCAGCAGCTTGGAGGGTAGCAATCAGCCCCAGCATTTT
V: TRBV29-1; D: TRBD1; size: -; J: TRBJ2-5; CDR3: CSVAGTGQGETQYF; DNA: TGCAGCGTGGCCGGGACAGGTCAAGGGGAGACCCAGTACTTC
V: TRBV19; D: -; size: -; J: TRBJ2-5; CDR3: CASSRGHQETQYF; DNA: TGTGCCAGTAGTCGGGGACATCAAGAGACCCAGTACTTC
V: TRBV11-2; D: -; size: -; J: TRBJ1-5; CDR3: CASSLERGQPQHF; DNA: TGTGCCAGCAGCTTAGAGCGTGGGCAGCCCCAGCATTTT
V: TRBV6-5; D: -; size: -; J: TRBJ2-1; CDR3: CASRRYNEQFF; DNA: TGTGCCAGCCGCCGCTACAATGAGCAGTTCTTC
V: TRBV5-6; D: -; size: -; J: TRBJ2-3; CDR3: CASSPGADTQYF; DNA: TGTGCCAGCAGCCCGGGGGCCGATACGCAGTATTTT
V: TRBV11-2; D: -; size: -; J: TRBJ2-1; CDR3: CASSLAGTGLSEQFF; DNA: TGTGCCAGCAGCTTAGCTGGAACAGGGCTGTCTGAGCAGTTCTTC
V: TRBV6-5; D: -; size: -; J: TRBJ1-2; CDR3: CASFEGTAYGYTF; DNA: TGTGCCAGCTTCGAAGGCACGGCCTATGGCTACACCTTC
V: TRBV27; D: -; size: -; J: TRBJ1-1; CDR3: CASSLSGLGAEAFF; DNA: TGTGCCAGCAGTTTAAGTGGGTTGGGCGCTGAAGCTTTCTTT
V: TRBV18; D: -; size: -; J: TRBJ1-2; CDR3: CASSPDGQANPYGYTF; DNA: TGTGCCAGCTCACCGGATGGGCAGGCCAACCCCTATGGCTACACCTTC
V: TRBV28; D: -; size: -; J: TRBJ1-5; CDR3: CASRVATGMDLNHQPQHF; DNA: TGTGCCAGCAGGGTAGCTACAGGGATGGACCTAAATCATCAGCCCCAGCATTTT
V: TRBV4-3; D: -; size: -; J: TRBJ1-2; CDR3: CASSRNAGTRTYGYTF; DNA: TGCGCCAGCAGCCGTAATGCCGGGACTCGGACCTATGGCTACACCTTC
V: TRBV2; D: -; size: -; J: TRBJ1-3; CDR3: CASSEVSGNTIYF; DNA: TGTGCCAGCAGTGAGGTCTCTGGAAACACCATATATTTT
V: TRBV18; D: -; size: -; J: TRBJ2-5; CDR3: CASSPQTGQETQYF; DNA: TGTGCCAGCTCACCACAAACGGGGCAAGAGACCCAGTACTTC
V: TRBV18; D: -; size: -; J: TRBJ1-1; CDR3: CASSPRIGNTEAFF; DNA: TGTGCCAGCTCACCCCGGATCGGGAACACTGAAGCTTTCTTT
V: TRBV7-6; D: TRBD2; size: once; J: TRBJ2-5; CDR3: CASSFAGGITETQYF; DNA: TGTGCCAGCAGCTTCGCGGGGGGGATAACAGAGACCCAGTACTTC
V: TRBV28; D: -; size: -; J: TRBJ1-6; CDR3: CASSPRGGERSPLHF; DNA: TGTGCCAGCAGTCCCCGGGGGGGGGAGAGGTCACCCCTCCACTTT
V: TRBV4-2; D: -; size: -; J: TRBJ2-7; CDR3: CASSADLSSYEQYF; DNA: TGTGCCAGCAGCGCGGATCTGAGCTCCTACGAGCAGTACTTC
V: TRBV7-2; D: -; size: -; J: TRBJ2-3; CDR3: CASSLRSAGEGGNTDTQYF; DNA: TGTGCCAGCAGCTTGAGGTCGGCAGGGGAGGGAGGAAATACAGATACGCAGTATTTT
V: TRBV6-5; D: -; size: -; J: TRBJ1-4; CDR3: CASSWGRNSNEKLFF; DNA: TGTGCCAGCAGTTGGGGACGCAACTCTAATGAAAAACTGTTTTTT
V: TRBV6-6; D: -; size: -; J: TRBJ2-7; CDR3: CASSYPPGTYEQYF; DNA: TGTGCCAGCAGTTACCCACCAGGAACCTACGAGCAGTACTTC
V: TRBV7-9; D: TRBD1; size: -; J: TRBJ2-1; CDR3: CASSFMGQGVHEQFF; DNA: TGTGCCAGCAGCTTCATGGGACAGGGCGTCCATGAGCAGTTCTTC
V: TRBV18; D: TRBD1; size: -; J: TRBJ2-2; CDR3: CASSPETGGDTGELFF; DNA: TGTGCCAGCTCACCAGAAACAGGGGGCGACACCGGGGAGCTGTTTTTT
V: TRBV10-3; D: -; size: -; J: TRBJ2-7; CDR3: CAITRTGWSYEQYF; DNA: TGTGCCATCACTAGAACAGGGTGGTCCTACGAGCAGTACTTC
V: TRBV7-8; D: -; size: -; J: TRBJ2-7; CDR3: CASSLPSRISGYEQYF; DNA: TGTGCCAGCAGCCTCCCCAGCCGGATATCGGGCTACGAGCAGTACTTC
V: TRBV7-9; D: -; size: -; J: TRBJ1-2; CDR3: CASSLTLGNGYTF; DNA: TGTGCCAGCAGCCTAACTTTGGGAAATGGCTACACCTTC
V: TRBV6-5; D: -; size: -; J: TRBJ2-2; CDR3: CASSYKGDTGELFF; DNA: TGTGCCAGCAGTTACAAAGGGGACACCGGGGAGCTGTTTTTT
V: TRBV6-6; D: -; size: -; J: TRBJ1-1; CDR3: CASSPEGRQAFF; DNA: TGTGCCAGCAGCCCGGAGGGACGTCAAGCTTTCTTT
V: TRBV6-5; D: -; size: -; J: TRBJ1-1; CDR3: CASSYRPNTEAFF; DNA: TGTGCCAGCAGTTACCGCCCGAACACTGAAGCTTTCTTT
V: TRBV11-2; D: -; size: -; J: TRBJ1-5; CDR3: CASSLRSGDQPQHF; DNA: TGTGCCAGCAGCTTACGGTCAGGGGACCAGCCCCAGCATTTT
V: TRBV7-2; D: -; size: -; J: TRBJ2-7; CDR3: CASSLGGAPYEQYF; DNA: TGTGCCAGCAGCCTGGGGGGGGCCCCCTACGAGCAGTACTTC
V: TRBV18; D: -; size: -; J: TRBJ2-4; CDR3: CASSPAGTPPKNIQYF; DNA: TGTGCCAGCTCACCAGCGGGCACGCCACCGAAAAACATTCAGTACTTC
V: TRBV19; D: TRBD1; size: -; J: TRBJ1-2; CDR3: CASSMRQGYYGYTF; DNA: TGTGCCAGTAGTATGCGACAGGGATACTATGGCTACACCTTC
V: TRBV6-1; D: -; size: -; J: TRBJ2-2; CDR3: CASSEAQGWVSGELFF; DNA: TGTGCCAGCAGTGAAGCGCAAGGGTGGGTGTCCGGGGAGCTGTTTTTT
V: TRBV27; D: -; size: -; J: TRBJ2-1; CDR3: CASSLFAPTSSYNEQFF; DNA: TGTGCCAGCAGTTTATTCGCCCCTACGAGCTCCTACAATGAGCAGTTCTTC